This T cell receptor (beta chain) was sequenced in a study of human T cells and chemical hapten exposure. This clonotype was seen only a few times. TCRdb passed the RACE reads through MiXCR, listing each CDR3 protein once. The sample carries roughly 180,000 distinct CDR3 sequences, about 14% recorded once. The CDR3 totals 15 residues. In germline, CDR1 is SGHRS, CDR2 YFSETQ. The V end was cut by 2 bases, the J end by 1 base, with 12 bases between. Time point specified: patch test 1, 2 weeks after DPC sensitization. Documented treatment: therapeutic diphenylcyclopropenone sensitization with weekly scalp DPC.

The sample in question was whole blood, obtained in connection with sensitization to the hapten diphenylcyclopropenone (DPC). The chain employs TRBV5-1 and TRBJ2-5, with D perhaps matching TRBD1 or TRBD2 (6 bases each). This receptor was taken from a woman in her twenties or thirties with alopecia areata. Some clones in this sample may be carry-over from other donors' samples. The CDR3 reads CASSFMEGGQETQYF. CDR3 DNA sequence: TGCGCCAGCAGCTTTATGGAGGGGGGCCAAGAGACCCAGTACTTC.